This paragraph reports one TCR beta chain. Its antigen is not known. Patients with autoimmune history or systemic immunosuppression were excluded. The data originate from a study of OX40 agonist ivuxolimab in advanced cancers. Study summary: The study enrolled dose-escalation patients with hepatocellular carcinoma, melanoma, renal cell or head and neck cancer. Prior anti-PD-1, anti-PD-L1 or anti-CTLA-4 therapy was allowed; around 40% had some. Study results and limitations: Relative to CD4+, CD8+ T cells held more expanded clones on average.

This table comes from immunoSEQ multiplex PCR, and its TCRdb copy is limited to in-frame clones, with some not included. Here the sample spans 89,000 or so clones, 70% to 90% being singletons. V was clipped by 7 bases and J by 12 bases; unmatched bases: 8. The CDR3 extends over 14 amino acids. Germline CDR1 and CDR2: SNHLY and FYNNEI. V gene TRBV2 combines with J gene TRBJ2-1; 14 bases are shared with TRBD2. This clonotype originated in an adult with an advanced solid tumor such as melanoma, head and neck, liver or kidney cancer. This specimen consisted of CD4+ or CD8+ T cells sorted from blood, obtained in a trial of the OX40 agonist ivuxolimab. For the CDR3, the DNA is TGTGCCAGCACTGGACTAGCGGGAGGCTTCGGGCAGTTCTTC. Translated, it gives CASTGLAGGFGQFF.